The 13 T cell receptor beta chains below were found in one sample sequenced in a study of T cells in Graves' hyperthyroidism and ophthalmopathy. There were TCR beta CDR3 regions amplified from RNA transcripts. Carried out on the TCR CDR3, a first-round RT-PCR used the HTBI primer set. TCRdb processed the multiplex PCR reads anew with MiXCR; each CDR3 protein has one entry. Of around 290,000 distinct CDR3 sequences in the sample, roughly 15% were seen once. Sequencing was carried out using blood. All receptors come from a woman in her 30s with Graves' hyperthyroidism that later progressed to Graves' ophthalmopathy.

This clonotype was found a few times. A junction boundary mismatches the germline segment, possibly from a read error. The genes are TRBV30 and TRBJ1-3; TRBD1 might be the D (6 bases). Looked up from germline, CDR1 is GTSNPN and CDR2 is SVGIG (reference sequence). The CDR3 spans 17 residues. Here the CDR3 reads CAWSASYRVLSGNTVYF. As DNA, the CDR3 is TGTGCCTGGAGCGCGAGCTACAGGGTTTTATCTGGAAACACCGTATATTTT. The full variable domain, with the rest looked up from reference TRBV30 and TRBJ1-3, is SQTIHQWPATLVQPVGSPLSLECTVEGTSNPNLYWYRQAAGRGLQLLFYSVGIGQISSEVPQNLSASRPQDRQFILSSKKLLLSDSGFYLCAWSASYRVLSGNTVYFGEGSWLTVV.

This clonotype has a count of ten or more. The CDR3 DNA reads TGTGCCAGCAGTTACTTCGCCGGGGTCCATGGCTACACCTTC. Protein product: CASSYFAGVHGYTF. The V call is TRBV6-2 or TRBV6-3, the J call TRBJ1-2; D ambiguous. This CDR3 contains 14 residues. In germline, CDR1 is MNHEY, CDR2 SVGEGT. The germline V and J ends were trimmed by 1 base and 6 bases, with 12 bases remaining between them.

This clonotype was picked up many times. This chain links TRBV3-1 with TRBJ1-5, with 9 bases aligning to TRBD1. The length of the CDR3 is 14 residues. V shed 4 bases, J shed 7 bases, and the junction held 5 bases outside the gene matches. From germline, CDR1 is LGHDT and CDR2 YNNKEL (reference sequence). The CDR3 loop is CASSPTGGWQPQHF. The CDR3 region has the DNA TGTGCCAGCAGCCCAACAGGGGGCTGGCAGCCCCAGCATTTT. Using reference TRBV3-1 and TRBJ1-5 for the parts outside the CDR3, the full variable domain is DTAVSQTPKYLVTQMGNDKSIKCEQNLGHDTMYWYKQDSKKFLKIMFSYNNKELIINETVPNRFSPKSPDKAHLNLHINSLELGDSAVYFCASSPTGGWQPQHFGDGTRLSIL.

This clonotype was counted a few times. A much bigger clone sits one base away, suggesting this may be a read error. Because it lacks the conserved phenylalanine or tryptophan at the end, this CDR3 is likely a read error. CDR3: CSVWTGGTEAFV. Written as DNA, the CDR3 is TGCAGCGTTTGGACAGGGGGAACTGAAGCTTTCGTT. J is TRBJ1-1 and V is TRBV29-1; 10 bases fit TRBD1. Germline V gene data show CDR1 as SQVTM and CDR2 as ANQGSEA. The V gene end was trimmed by 5 bases and the J gene end by 5 bases; junction bases not matched to a gene: 2. This CDR3 has 12 residues.

This clonotype was detected ten times or more. The chain uses TRBV5-1 and TRBJ2-1; TRBD2 agrees at 8 bases. J lost 8 bases, V lost 2 bases, and 15 bases had no gene match. The CDR3 sequence is 17 residues long. Germline V CDR1 and CDR2: SGHRS, YFSETQ. CDR3 sequence reads: CASSLQGLGTSPHEQFF. The CDR3 DNA reads TGCGCCAGCAGCTTACAAGGGCTCGGGACTAGTCCCCATGAGCAGTTCTTC.

The rearrangement uses TRBV29-1 and TRBJ2-2; 9 bases are a match to TRBD1. CDR3 length: 16 amino acids. CDR1 is SQVTM and CDR2 is ANQGSEA in the germline V gene. V gave up 2 bases and J gave up 1 base; unmatched junction bases: 5. CDR3 in amino acids: CSVEITGQGNTGELFF. In nucleotides, the CDR3 is TGCAGCGTTGAAATTACGGGACAGGGGAACACCGGGGAGCTGTTTTTT.

The sample holds many counts of this clonotype. The J gene is TRBJ2-3, the V gene TRBV3-1; 8 bases map to TRBD2. The CDR3 is 16 residues long. CDR1 is LGHDT, CDR2 YNNKEL, per germline (reference sequence). With V trimmed by 4 bases and J by 4 bases, 10 bases remained unmatched. The CDR3: CASSRNSGVKPDTQYF. In nucleotides, the CDR3 is TGTGCCAGCAGCCGGAATAGCGGGGTAAAGCCAGATACGCAGTATTTT.

At least ten counts were recorded for this clonotype. The chain combines TRBV11-2 with TRBJ1-2; D uncertain. V shed 0 bases and J shed 7 bases, with 12 bases lying between them. The CDR3 covers 14 residues. In germline, CDR1 is SGHAT, CDR2 FQNNGV. CDR3 protein: CASSLDLKGIGYTF. Here the CDR3 DNA reads TGTGCCAGCAGCTTAGATCTCAAGGGCATTGGCTACACCTTC.

V is TRBV11-2 and J is TRBJ1-6, with 7 nucleotides matching TRBD1. CDR1 is SGHAT and CDR2 is FQNNGV in the germline V gene. CDR3 length: 20 amino acids. V gave up 1 base and J gave up 0 bases; unmatched junction bases: 12. CDR3 DNA: TGTGCCAGCAGCTTAGGGACAGGCCAGATTTCCAGCTCCTATAATTCACCCCTCCACTTT. The encoded protein is CASSLGTGQISSSYNSPLHF.

This clonotype was found a few times. V usage is TRBV7-9 and J usage is TRBJ2-2; tentatively, D is TRBD2 (6 bases). CDR1 and CDR2 from the germline V gene are SEHNR and FQNEAQ (reference sequence). V was cut by 5 bases and J by 4 bases, with 17 bases left in between. The CDR3 loop spans 16 amino acids. The CDR3 region is CASSPLRESVTGELFF. CDR3 sequence (DNA): TGTGCCAGCAGCCCCCTACGGGAGTCAGTCACCGGGGAGCTGTTTTTT. Looking up the rest from reference TRBV7-9 and TRBJ2-2 gives the full variable domain: DTGVSQNPRHKITKRGQNVTFRCDPISEHNRLYWYRQTLGQGPEFLTYFQNEAQLEKSRLLSDRFSAERPKGSFSTLEIQRTEQGDSAMYLCASSPLRESVTGELFFGEGSRLTVL.

This sequence joins TRBV6-5 and TRBJ1-5, with unresolved D. Trimming removed 3 bases at V and 2 bases at J, with 8 bases between. This CDR3 has 14 residues. CDR1 and CDR2 (germline): MNHEY, SVGAGI. This CDR3 reads CASSYSRGNQPQHF. The CDR3 DNA reads as TGTGCCAGCAGTTATTCCAGAGGCAATCAGCCCCAGCATTTT.

The V gene is TRBV6-4, the J gene TRBJ2-1, with 9 bases fitting TRBD2. Germline loops: CDR1 MRHNA, CDR2 SNTAGT. The CDR3 runs to 15 residues. After removal of 7 bases from V and 10 bases from J, the junction contained 14 bases not matched to a gene. The CDR3 DNA sequence: TGTGCCAGCAAAGCAGCGGGAGGTCTAGTGTGGGAGCAGTTCTTC. This encodes CASKAAGGLVWEQFF.

This clonotype was recorded at least ten times. The chain employs TRBV27 and TRBJ2-1; 12 positions agree with TRBD2. This CDR3 has 17 residues. J was trimmed by 4 bases and V by 6 bases; bases with no gene match: 10. The germline V gene has CDR1 MNHEY and CDR2 SMNVEV (reference sequence). CDR3 loop: CASSSGTSGPLYNEQFF. As DNA, the CDR3 is TGTGCCAGCAGCTCCGGGACTAGCGGGCCACTTTACAATGAGCAGTTCTTC.